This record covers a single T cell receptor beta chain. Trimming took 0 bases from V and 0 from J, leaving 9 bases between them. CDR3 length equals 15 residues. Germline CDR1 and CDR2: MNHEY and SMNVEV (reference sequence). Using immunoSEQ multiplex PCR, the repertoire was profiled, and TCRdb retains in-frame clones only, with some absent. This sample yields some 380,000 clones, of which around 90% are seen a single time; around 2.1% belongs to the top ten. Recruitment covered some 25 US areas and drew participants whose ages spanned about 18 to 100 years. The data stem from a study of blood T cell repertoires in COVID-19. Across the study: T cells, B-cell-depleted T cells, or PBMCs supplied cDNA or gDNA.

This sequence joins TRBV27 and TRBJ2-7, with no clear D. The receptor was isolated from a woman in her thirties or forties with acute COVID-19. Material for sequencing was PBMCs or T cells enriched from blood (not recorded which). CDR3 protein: CASSLSETASYEQYF. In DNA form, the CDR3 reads TGTGCCAGCAGTTTATCGGAGACGGCCTCCTACGAGCAGTACTTC.